This T cell receptor beta chain came from a study of identical twins. Template switching created a universal primer site, and the cDNA included unique molecular identifiers. From the 5' RACE reads, TCRdb called clonotypes with MiXCR, one entry per CDR3 protein. The repertoire has around 1.7 million distinct CDR3 sequences, about 30% of them found once; the top ten carry roughly 0.3%. Trimming removed 4 bases at V and 2 bases at J, with 11 bases between. Germline CDR1 is DFQATT and CDR2 is SNEGSKA (reference sequence). There are 13 residues in the CDR3. This clonotype was obtained from a newborn girl in good health. Source material: cord blood. The rearrangement links TRBV20-1 to TRBJ1-1; TRBD1 might be the D (6 bases). This CDR3 is CSATDRTNTEAFF. For the CDR3, the DNA is TGCAGTGCTACTGACAGGACTAACACTGAAGCTTTCTTT.